This T cell receptor beta chain was obtained from a study of radiotherapy plus CTLA-4 blockade in lung cancer. General observations from the study: In blood, tumor-derived TCR clones expanded after radiotherapy plus ipilimumab.

Sequencing used immunoSEQ multiplex PCR; TCRdb keeps in-frame clones, though not all of them. The table lists more than 10,000 clones, around four fifths of them singletons. CDR1 is SGHRS and CDR2 is YFSETQ in the germline V gene. The CDR3 has 14 amino acids. V was clipped by 0 bases and J by 5 bases, with 11 bases between them. A note on this clone: Its target is not known.

This chain joins TRBV5-1 and TRBJ1-1; perhaps TRBD1 as D (5 bases). The clonotype originates from a human donor with non-small cell lung cancer that progressed on radiotherapy plus ipilimumab. The source was peripheral blood, collected from a patient treated with radiotherapy plus ipilimumab. The CDR3 DNA sequence: TGCGCCAGCAGCTTGGGAGGGGCGCAAACTGAAGCTTTCTTT. Protein sequence: CASSLGGAQTEAFF.